The next 16 T cell receptor beta chains were all read from a single sample in a study of cytomegalovirus exposure and HLA in healthy donors. The data were produced by immunoSEQ multiplex PCR, yet TCRdb's version contains in-frame clones alone and is incomplete. The data show more than 250,000 clones, with 86% seen just once and about 0.8% held by the top ten. Sequencing used PBMCs. These receptors were taken from a woman aged 18-29 years in good health and CMV-seronegative.

The CDR3 sequence is CASSSGDSTVSSEFF. The CDR3 DNA reads TGTGCCAGCAGCTCCGGCGACTCGACTGTTTCGTCGGAGTTCTTC. This chain uses TRBV7-3 with TRBJ2-1; no firm D call. The germline CDR1 and CDR2 sequences are SGHTA and FQGTGA. Trimming cost V 4 bases and J 14 bases, with 24 bases left between them. The CDR3 covers 15 residues. The variable domain in full, with the rest retrieved from reference TRBV7-3 and TRBJ2-1, is GAGVSQTPSNKVTEKGKYVELRCDPISGHTALYWYRQSLGQGPEFLIYFQGTGAADDSGLPNDRFFAVRPEGSVSTLKIQRTERGDSAVYLCASSSGDSTVSSEFFGPGTRLTVL.

This clone was counted a few times. The chain is built from TRBV4-2 and TRBJ1-2; tentatively, D is TRBD1 (6 bases). The CDR3 has 17 amino acids. Trimming removed 0 bases from V and 2 bases from J, with 16 bases in between. Germline CDR1 LGHNA, CDR2 YNFKEQ. CDR3 nucleotide sequence: TGTGCCAGCAGCCAAGACGTGGACAGTTATTCGAACTATGGCTACACCTTC. Translated: CASSQDVDSYSNYGYTF.

The chain couples TRBV4-1 to TRBJ1-1; the match to TRBD1 covers 9 bases. Germline lookup yields CDR1 MGHRA and CDR2 YSYEKL. This CDR3 spans 15 amino acids. V shed 4 bases and J 2 bases; nucleotides not matched to a gene: 5. DNA of the CDR3: TGCGCCAGCAGCCCTGGACAGGGGATAAACACTGAAGCTTTCTTT. Translating gives CASSPGQGINTEAFF.

This sequence joins TRBV4-2 and TRBJ2-7; 8 nucleotides line up with TRBD1. Germline V CDR1 and CDR2: LGHNA, YNFKEQ. The V and J ends lost 0 bases and 4 bases, in that order; junction bases with no gene match: 8. CDR3 length: 16 residues. CDR3 coding DNA: TGTGCCAGCAGCCAAGACGGGGCAGGGGGCCTTTACGAGCAGTACTTC. Amino acid sequence: CASSQDGAGGLYEQYF.

The chain employs TRBV19 and TRBJ2-6; 10 bases are shared with TRBD1. The CDR3 is made up of 19 amino acids. The V and J ends lost 5 bases and 0 bases, in that order; junction bases with no gene match: 10. Germline V gene sequence: CDR1 LNHDA, CDR2 SQIVND (reference sequence). DNA for the CDR3: TGTGCCAGTAGTGAGGGACAGGGGAGAGAGCGCTCTGGGGCCAACGTCCTGACTTTC. Translation gives CASSEGQGRERSGANVLTF.

V is TRBV29-1 and J is TRBJ1-2; 9 bases align to TRBD1. The CDR3 spans 20 residues. Trimming cost V 0 bases and J 0 bases; bases outside gene matches: 17. CDR1 is SQVTM and CDR2 is ANQGSEA in the germline V gene. For the CDR3, the DNA is TGCAGCGTTGAAGAGGGGACAGGGATGTCGTTCGCCAGAGCTAACTATGGCTACACCTTC. Its protein product is CSVEEGTGMSFARANYGYTF.

The V and J genes are TRBV7-2 and TRBJ2-7; 10 positions agree with TRBD2. V dropped 3 bases and J dropped 3; count of bases not matched to a gene: 5. From germline, CDR1 is SGHTA and CDR2 FQGNSA. The CDR3 sequence is 15 residues long. CDR3 nucleotides: TGTGCCAGCAGCTTGGGACTAGCGACCTACTACGAGCAGTACTTC. Protein product: CASSLGLATYYEQYF.

The gene calls are TRBV7-2 and TRBJ2-5, with D maybe TRBD2 (6 bases). The CDR3 contains 14 residues. Germline CDR1 is SGHTA and CDR2 is FQGNSA. Deletions cut 6 bases from V and 4 bases from J, with 15 bases between. The DNA for the CDR3 is TGTGCCAGCAGTTTCACCCCCGGGGGAGAGACCCAGTACTTC. This translates into CASSFTPGGETQYF. The variable domain in full, completed from reference TRBV7-2 and TRBJ2-5, reads GAGVSQSPSNKVTEKGKDVELRCDPISGHTALYWYRQSLGQGLEFLIYFQGNSAPDKSGLPSDRFSAERTGGSVSTLTIQRTQQEDSAVYLCASSFTPGGETQYFGPGTRLLVL.

V and J are TRBV27 and TRBJ1-1; weak D call: TRBD1 (5 bases). There are 15 residues in the CDR3. In germline, CDR1 is MNHEY, CDR2 SMNVEV (reference sequence). The V and J ends lost 5 bases and 0 bases respectively, with 13 bases between them. The DNA for the CDR3 is TGTGCCAGCAGTCCGTTGGGGGGGATGAACACTGAAGCTTTCTTT. Protein sequence: CASSPLGGMNTEAFF.

This chain links TRBV10-3 with TRBJ2-7, with 8 bases identical to TRBD1. V was clipped by 4 bases and J by 4 bases; unmatched bases: 6. The germline V gene encodes CDR1 ENHRY and CDR2 SYGVKD. The CDR3 length is 14 residues. CDR3 sequence (DNA): TGTGCCATCAGTGCGGGGCAGGGGGCGTACGAGCAGTACTTC. It translates to CAISAGQGAYEQYF.

The chain links TRBV28 to TRBJ1-5; 8 bases map to TRBD1. CDR1 MDHEN and CDR2 SYDVKM come from the germline V gene. V was pared by 5 bases and J by 6 bases, with 12 bases of the junction left unmatched. This CDR3 contains 16 residues. This CDR3 reads CASSGAGGISGQPQHF. DNA for the CDR3: TGTGCCAGCAGTGGGGCAGGGGGCATTAGCGGTCAGCCCCAGCATTTT.

The V call is TRBV29-1, the J call TRBJ2-7, with 8 bases aligning to TRBD2. The CDR3 has 12 amino acids. Germline V gene lookup returns CDR1 SQVTM and CDR2 ANQGSEA. With 6 bases clipped from V and 4 bases from J, the junction kept 5 bases outside the gene matches. The chain's CDR3 is CSVGAGGYEQYF. The CDR3, as DNA: TGCAGCGTCGGGGCGGGAGGATACGAGCAGTACTTC.

This clone was counted only a few times. The CDR3 is CASSSSGGYGYTF. The CDR3, as DNA: TGTGCCAGCAGTTCGTCAGGGGGCTATGGCTACACCTTC. The chain employs TRBV27 and TRBJ1-2; 7 bases are a match to TRBD1. Germline lookup yields CDR1 MNHEY and CDR2 SMNVEV (reference sequence). The ends lost 4 bases at V and 4 bases at J; junction bases unmatched: 3. The CDR3 runs to 13 residues.

The V gene is TRBV7-3, the J gene TRBJ1-5; D gene ambiguous. Germline V lookup: CDR1 SGHTA, CDR2 FQGTGA. The CDR3 runs 15 residues. V was trimmed by 8 bases and J by 7 bases, leaving 21 bases between them. The CDR3 protein is CASARGLVFRQPQHF. The DNA for the CDR3 is TGTGCCAGCGCCCGAGGGCTGGTATTCAGGCAGCCCCAGCATTTT.

The chain links TRBV9 to TRBJ2-5; TRBD2 agrees at 7 bases. There are 17 residues in the CDR3. The germline V gene has CDR1 SGDLS and CDR2 YYNGEE. The V and J ends lost 0 bases and 5 bases, in that order; junction bases with no gene match: 13. The chain's CDR3 is CASSVGVTGLERETQYF. Written as DNA, the CDR3 is TGTGCCAGCAGCGTAGGGGTAACCGGACTAGAGCGGGAGACCCAGTACTTC.

The sample holds a few counts of this clone. The chain links TRBV19 to TRBJ2-2; 11 positions agree with TRBD2. With V trimmed by 5 bases and J by 2 bases, 1 base remained unmatched. This CDR3 is 15 amino acids long. Looked up from germline, CDR1 is LNHDA and CDR2 is SQIVND (reference sequence). Here the CDR3 reads CASSGLAGNTGELFF. Written as DNA, the CDR3 is TGTGCCAGTAGTGGACTAGCGGGTAACACCGGGGAGCTGTTTTTT.